The 21 T cell receptor beta chains presented below share a single source sample, sequenced in a study of neurological immune-mediated disorders. TCRdb passed the 5' RACE reads through MiXCR, listing each CDR3 protein once. The sample has about 70,000 distinct CDR3 sequences, about 3% seen once. The sequenced sample was PBMCs. These receptors all stem from a woman in her fifties or sixties with multiple sclerosis.

This clonotype occurred many times. The CDR3 sequence: CASSLGDGGYTF. As DNA, the CDR3 is TGTGCCAGCAGCTTAGGAGACGGGGGCTACACCTTC. The V and J genes are TRBV7-9 and TRBJ1-2, with D hard to call. The CDR3 is 12 residues long. The germline gives CDR1 SEHNR, CDR2 FQNEAQ (reference sequence). The V end was cut by 1 base, the J end by 8 bases, with 8 bases between.

This clonotype was counted ten times or more. This chain connects TRBV6-5 to TRBJ2-7, with 7 positions matching TRBD2. The CDR3 has 15 residues. CDR1 and CDR2 (germline): MNHEY, SVGAGI. V gave up 0 bases and J gave up 7 bases; unmatched junction bases: 9. CDR3 region: CASSYSAMQGGEQYF. CDR3 sequence (DNA): TGTGCCAGCAGTTACTCAGCCATGCAGGGAGGGGAGCAGTACTTC.

This clonotype was detected ten times or more. The chain combines TRBV20-1 with TRBJ2-1; D is perhaps TRBD1 (7 bases). V lost 1 base, J lost 5 bases, and 12 bases lay in between. Germline lookup yields CDR1 DFQATT and CDR2 SNEGSKA (reference sequence). The CDR3 is 14 residues long. The CDR3 sequence: CSARGRDRHNEQFF. For the CDR3, the DNA is TGCAGTGCTAGAGGGCGGGACAGACACAATGAGCAGTTCTTC.

This clonotype appeared many times. V usage is TRBV29-1 and J usage is TRBJ2-2; D is possibly TRBD2 (6 bases). This CDR3 contains 13 residues. Deletions cut 4 bases from V and 7 bases from J, with 13 bases between. Germline loops: CDR1 SQVTM, CDR2 ANQGSEA. The CDR3 region has the DNA TGCAGCGTTGTGCGGGAAGGAAGCGGGGAGCTGTTTTTT. Amino acid sequence: CSVVREGSGELFF.

J is TRBJ2-7 and V is TRBV5-1; D is possibly TRBD1 (6 bases). Per the germline V gene, CDR1 is SGHRS and CDR2 is YFSETQ. V lost 0 bases to trimming and J lost 3 bases, with 10 bases between them. The CDR3 covers 14 residues. The CDR3 protein is CASSLGQDIYEQYF. The CDR3 DNA follows: TGCGCCAGCAGCTTGGGACAGGATATCTACGAGCAGTACTTC.

At least ten counts were recorded for this clonotype. The rearrangement links TRBV6-1 to TRBJ1-5; D uncertain. Trimming removed 2 bases from V and 3 bases from J, with 11 bases in between. CDR1 is MNHNS and CDR2 is SASEGT in the germline V gene. The CDR3 has 15 residues. This CDR3 reads CASSEIWGYNQPQHF. The CDR3 DNA reads as TGTGCCAGCAGTGAAATCTGGGGTTACAATCAGCCCCAGCATTTT.

This clonotype was seen repeatedly, ten times or more. The chain combines TRBV9 with TRBJ1-3; TRBD1 might be the D (6 bases). There are 15 residues in the CDR3. Germline CDR1 is SGDLS and CDR2 is YYNGEE. The V gene lost 3 bases and the J gene lost 4 bases, with 14 bases spanning the gap. CDR3 DNA: TGTGCCAGCAGCGCCTCCGGGACACGCGGAAACACCATATATTTT. Encoded protein: CASSASGTRGNTIYF. Full variable domain (outside the CDR3, taken from reference TRBV9 and TRBJ1-3): DSGVTQTPKHLITATGQRVTLRCSPRSGDLSVYWYQQSLDQGLQFLIQYYNGEERAKGNILERFSAQQFPDLHSELNLSSLELGDSALYFCASSASGTRGNTIYFGEGSWLTVV.

This clonotype was recorded many times. The chain joins TRBV12-3 or TRBV12-4 to TRBJ1-4; the match to TRBD1 covers 9 bases. The V segment lost 6 bases and the J segment 7 bases; nucleotides outside the gene matches: 9. The CDR3 length is 15 residues. The CDR3 DNA sequence: TGTGCCAGCAGCCAGGGACAGGGCGGAATTGAAAAACTGTTTTTT. As protein: CASSQGQGGIEKLFF.

Ten or more counts support this clonotype. This chain connects TRBV27 to TRBJ1-4; D gene unclear. Germline assignment: CDR1 MNHEY and CDR2 SMNVEV (reference sequence). V dropped 8 bases and J dropped 4 bases, with 11 bases sitting between them. The CDR3 runs to 13 residues. The DNA of the CDR3 is TGTGCCAGCGCGGACCGATTTAATGAAAAACTGTTTTTT. Its translation: CASADRFNEKLFF.

The genes are TRBV11-3 and TRBJ2-5, with 16 bases lining up with TRBD2. Germline V gene data show CDR1 as SGHNT and CDR2 as YENEEA. The V and J ends lost 5 bases and 3 bases, in that order; junction bases with no gene match: 3. The CDR3 spans 16 residues. CDR3 sequence reads: CASSGGTSGGEETQYF. The CDR3 DNA sequence: TGTGCCAGCAGCGGAGGGACTAGCGGGGGGGAAGAGACCCAGTACTTC.

This clonotype has ten or more counts. This sequence joins TRBV6-2 or TRBV6-3 and TRBJ2-7; weak D call: TRBD1 (6 bases). This CDR3 is built from 15 residues. Germline CDR1 reads MNHEY; CDR2 reads SVGEGT. V was clipped by 6 bases and J by 7 bases, with 22 bases between them. The CDR3 region is CASSRRNRASGEQYV. The CDR3 DNA sequence: TGTGCCAGCAGCCGCCGGAACAGGGCTTCTGGGGAGCAGTACGTC.

This clonotype has at least ten counts. The genes are TRBV7-2 and TRBJ2-3, with D tentatively TRBD2 (7 bases). V was pared by 4 bases and J by 3 bases, with 17 bases between. Germline CDR1 is SGHTA and CDR2 is FQGNSA. This CDR3 comprises 16 residues. For the CDR3, the DNA is TGTGCCAGCAGCTGGAAATTAGGGGGGGAGACAGATACGCAGTATTTT. Protein product: CASSWKLGGETDTQYF.

This clonotype has a count of ten or more. The genes are TRBV20-1 and TRBJ2-3; 7 positions match TRBD2. The trim removed 4 bases at V and 1 base at J, leaving 8 bases unmatched. The CDR3 loop spans 15 amino acids. Germline CDR1 reads DFQATT; CDR2 reads SNEGSKA (reference sequence). The CDR3 loop reads CSATSGITGTDTQYF. The CDR3 region has the DNA TGCAGTGCTACAAGCGGGATCACAGGCACAGATACGCAGTATTTT.

This clonotype has ten or more counts. The V and J genes are TRBV5-5 and TRBJ2-1; 7 bases fit TRBD2. The CDR3 loop spans 17 amino acids. Germline loops: CDR1 SGHKS, CDR2 YYEKEE (reference sequence). J gave up 5 bases and V 0 bases, and 11 bases lay outside the gene matches. The CDR3 bases are TGTGCCAGCAGCTTGGGTCGGAGTAGGGAGGGACACAATGAGCAGTTCTTC. Residues: CASSLGRSREGHNEQFF.

This clonotype has at least ten counts. The chain is built from TRBV15 and TRBJ2-1, with 12 bases fitting TRBD2. J was trimmed by 7 bases and V by 0 bases; bases with no gene match: 4. This CDR3 comprises 16 residues. Germline V gene sequence: CDR1 LNHNV, CDR2 YYDKDF (reference sequence). CDR3 loop: CATSRDLAGGSNEQFF. The CDR3 bases are TGTGCCACCAGCAGAGATCTAGCGGGGGGGTCGAATGAGCAGTTCTTC.

This clonotype was counted at least ten times. The V and J genes are TRBV7-2 and TRBJ1-6; D perhaps matches TRBD1 (5 bases). Germline lookup yields CDR1 SGHTA and CDR2 FQGNSA. The CDR3 extends over 13 amino acids. V gave up 4 bases and J gave up 8 bases, with 9 bases separating them. The chain's CDR3 is CASSSGAYSPLHF. The DNA for the CDR3 is TGTGCCAGCAGCTCTGGGGCTTATTCACCCCTCCACTTT.

This clonotype was detected many times. V gene TRBV4-1 combines with J gene TRBJ2-6; 9 bases fit TRBD1. V lost 0 bases, J lost 1 base, and 1 base stayed unmatched. This CDR3 spans 17 amino acids. Germline V gene data show CDR1 as MGHRA and CDR2 as YSYEKL. The CDR3 nucleotides are TGCGCCAGCAGCCAAGACGGACAGGGGTCTGGGGCCAACGTCCTGACTTTC. As protein: CASSQDGQGSGANVLTF.

The sample holds many counts of this clonotype. The chain is built from TRBV27 and TRBJ2-3, with TRBD2 matching over 15 bases. Germline lookup yields CDR1 MNHEY and CDR2 SMNVEV (reference sequence). The CDR3 runs 17 residues. Losses at the gene ends were 4 bases for V and 3 bases for J; bases not matched to a gene: 5. CDR3 sequence: CASSSGLAGGRTDTQYF. Written as DNA, the CDR3 is TGTGCCAGCAGTTCCGGACTAGCGGGGGGGCGGACAGATACGCAGTATTTT.

Ten or more counts support this clonotype. The chain joins TRBV18 to TRBJ2-5; D gene unclear. The V end lost 2 bases, the J end lost 4 bases, and 14 bases lay between the germline ends. The CDR3 has 15 residues. Germline V gene lookup returns CDR1 KGHSH and CDR2 LQKENI. The CDR3 region has the DNA TGTGCCAGCTCACCAACTCCCAATTCCCTAGAGACCCAGTACTTC. It encodes CASSPTPNSLETQYF.

This clonotype appeared many times. The chain combines TRBV6-6 with TRBJ2-3; a possible D gene is TRBD2 (7 bases). The germline CDR1 and CDR2 sequences are MNHNY and SVGAGI (reference sequence). The CDR3 totals 15 residues. The germline V and J ends were trimmed by 6 bases and 1 base, with 14 bases remaining between them. CDR3 sequence: CASSLGGAGTDTQYF. The CDR3 DNA reads TGTGCCAGCAGCCTGGGGGGGGCCGGCACAGATACGCAGTATTTT.

In its sample, this clonotype was seen many times. The gene calls are TRBV7-9 and TRBJ1-2, with unresolved D. The CDR3 covers 12 residues. The germline V and J ends were trimmed by 10 bases and 4 bases, with 13 bases remaining between them. The germline V gene has CDR1 SEHNR and CDR2 FQNEAQ (reference sequence). The CDR3 sequence: CAISPPSYGYTF. The CDR3 bases are TGTGCCATCTCCCCCCCGAGCTATGGCTACACCTTC.